This T cell receptor beta chain derives from a study of T cell changes during pregnancy in multiple sclerosis. Produced via immunoSEQ multiplex PCR; TCRdb's table is partial and in-frame only. The table includes 83,000 or so clones, over 85% detected once. Per the germline V gene, CDR1 is SEHNR and CDR2 is FQNEAQ (reference sequence). The J segment lost 4 bases and the V segment lost 5 bases, leaving 11 bases of the junction unmatched. This CDR3 contains 16 residues. The chain recombines TRBV7-9 with TRBJ2-5, with 9 bases matching TRBD1. The clonotype comes from a female donor in good health, enrolled as a control in a pregnancy study. Specimen: peripheral blood, collected after pregnancy. The CDR3 region has the DNA TGTGCCAGCAGCCCTACCGGGACAGGGTTAGGAGAGACCCAGTACTTC. It is translated as CASSPTGTGLGETQYF.